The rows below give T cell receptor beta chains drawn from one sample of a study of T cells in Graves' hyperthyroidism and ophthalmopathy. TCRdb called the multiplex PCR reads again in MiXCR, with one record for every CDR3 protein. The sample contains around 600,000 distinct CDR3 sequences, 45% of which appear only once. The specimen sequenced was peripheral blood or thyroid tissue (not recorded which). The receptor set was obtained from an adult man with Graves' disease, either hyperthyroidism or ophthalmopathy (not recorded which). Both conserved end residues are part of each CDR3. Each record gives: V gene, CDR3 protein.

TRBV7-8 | CASSPGQGASMNTEAFF
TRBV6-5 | CASSYDLAGYTF
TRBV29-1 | CSVTGGPYGYTF
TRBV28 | CASSLGGGATNEKLFF
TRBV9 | CASSAGGGSLLHF
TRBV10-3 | CAITDTGQGGSIYF
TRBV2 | CASSETIWGTEAFF
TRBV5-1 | CASSLPPPNNEQFF
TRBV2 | CASSDSPGGEEKLFF
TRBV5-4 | CASSEGAGYTIYF
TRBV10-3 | CAIRGEDTEAFF
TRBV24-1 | CATSERPAGGYTF
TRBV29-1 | CSSIDSGNTIYF
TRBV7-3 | CASSLGAITEAFF
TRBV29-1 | CSVRTGPGAPEAFF
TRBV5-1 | CASSLTGFFGETQYF
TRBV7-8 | CASSLSLRNTIYF
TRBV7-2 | CASSLPVQGISYEQYF
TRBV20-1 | CSAEGQRGYGYTF
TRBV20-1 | CSAKDRPYGYTF
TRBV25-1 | CASSLQGGDTQYF
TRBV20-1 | CSASPLAESYEQYF
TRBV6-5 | CASSRGQGVYGYTF
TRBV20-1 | CSARDNMYF
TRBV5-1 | CASSLRVHGTEAFF
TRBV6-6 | CASSYTPGGDETQYF
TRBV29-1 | CSVDRDGGREKLFF
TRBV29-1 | CSVAQQGNYGYTF
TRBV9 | CASSVEVRGQETQYF
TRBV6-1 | CASRLRDEAFF
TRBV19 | CASSIVGNYGYTF
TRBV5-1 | CASSPPGTLTYEQYF
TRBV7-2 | CAWNDLTGGSSPLHF
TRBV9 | CASSPGDSLNEKLFF
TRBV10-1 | CASSESIGETQYF
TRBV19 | CAIGTAYNSPLHF
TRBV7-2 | CASSERGQGADEQYF
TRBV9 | CASSDSMDNTIYF
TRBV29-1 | CSLAGYEQYF
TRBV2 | CASSDPGQTYNSPLHF
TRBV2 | CASSEGRGRIQANYGYTF
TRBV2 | CASSWGSRSGANVLTF
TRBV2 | CASRRTGAMNTEAFF
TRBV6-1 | CASSVRVPVDGELFF
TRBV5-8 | CASSLSGAIHQPQHF
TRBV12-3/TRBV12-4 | CASSLTVAYEQYF
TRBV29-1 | CSVEDWRQGSYEQYF
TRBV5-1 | CASRKGASQETQYF
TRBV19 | CASSESGETQYF
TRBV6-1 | CASSEYRTENSPLHF
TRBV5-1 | CASRQGFGNTIYF
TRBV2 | CASRVTGVEQYF
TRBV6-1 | CASSSHEDRDGYTF
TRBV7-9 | CASSPGRSNEKLFF
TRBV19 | CASSPSGTSIGELFF
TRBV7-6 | CASSLAPGQGWSEQYF